The source of this TCR beta chain is a study of T cell responses to AZD1222 COVID-19 vaccine. Overall study results and limits: Across the whole spike, CD4 TCRs peaked at regions 160-218 and 743-854. Reportedly, nearly half the spike-specific TCRs target unmutated variant regions. Females made up more of the donors, who were largely white British, and clonal diversity may have come out too low. Vaccination with two AZD1222 doses was followed by a rise in Spike-specific TCR breadth and depth.

In regard to this clone: What it recognizes is unknown.

TCRdb's copy holds only in-frame clones and misses some; the assay was immunoSEQ multiplex PCR. The table has about 150,000 clones, about four fifths seen once. The sample consisted of peripheral blood, taken on day 0 of AZD1222 vaccination. This clonotype was sampled from an adult in good health.

The CDR3 loop is CARSLVPSEANTGELFF. DNA of the CDR3: TGTGCCAGAAGCTTGGTTCCATCAGAGGCGAACACCGGGGAGCTGTTTTTT. V and J are TRBV5-3 and TRBJ2-2; no reliable D call. TRBV5-3 belongs to the ORF category, with a function that is uncertain. CDR3 length: 17 amino acids. V lost 0 bases to trimming and J lost 0 bases, with 12 bases between them.